This TCR beta chain was sequenced in a study of molecular identifiers for immune sequencing clone quantification. CDR1 is ENHRY and CDR2 is SYGVKD in the germline V gene. The CDR3 has 17 residues. The table lists this clonotype with a few counts. Compared with germline, one end of the junction differs, possibly owing to a read error. One entry per CDR3 protein results from TCRdb running MiXCR on the PCR reads. The sample lists tens of thousands of distinct CDR3 sequences; 20% to 25% were seen once. This sequence was found in a human donor in good health. Some libraries in this study had Jurkat cell RNA spiked in. The sequenced sample consisted of naive CD8+ T cells from blood, with Jurkat cell RNA spiked in. Subset denoted: FACS-sorted CD8+CD4-CCR7+CD45RA+ naive T cells. This chain uses TRBV10-3 with TRBJ1-1, with TRBD1 identical over 9 bases. The CDR3 DNA sequence: TGTGCCATCAGTGAGTCGACGGGACAGGGCAAGAACACTGAAGCTCTCTTT. Protein: CAISESTGQGKNTEALF.